Listed below are T cell receptor beta chains from one sample, sequenced in a study of Graves' ophthalmopathy and Graves' hyperthyroidism. MiXCR was run by TCRdb on the multiplex PCR reads, yielding one entry per CDR3 protein. The sample lists 150,000 to 200,000 distinct CDR3 sequences, 35% to 45% occurring once. Sequences were obtained from peripheral blood. The source of these receptors is a young man with Graves' ophthalmopathy. Both conserved end residues are part of each CDR3. A D gene is named only where the DNA matches it firmly. Size tells how often a clone was seen (once, few, many) or the class of an expanded clone, and some rows leave it out.

>TRBV12-5|-|many|TRBJ1-1
TGTGCTAGTGGTTTGCCCCGGGGCCGGACTGAAGCTTTCTTT
CASGLPRGRTEAFF
>TRBV6-2/TRBV6-3|-|many|TRBJ2-7
TGTGCCAGCAGTCAACTCGACTCCCTTCAGGGCGAGCAGTACTTC
CASSQLDSLQGEQYF
>TRBV12-3/TRBV12-4|-|-|TRBJ2-5
TGTGCCAGCAGTTTTGTACTAGCCCAGTACCAAGAGACCCAGTACTTC
CASSFVLAQYQETQYF
>TRBV2|-|many|TRBJ1-5
TGTGCCAGCAGTGAGGGTGGGGGAGGGATCAAACCCCAGCATTTT
CASSEGGGGIKPQHF
>TRBV6-5|-|many|TRBJ1-1
TGTGCCAGCAGTTACTCTTTCGGGGGAATGAACACTGAAGCTTTCTTT
CASSYSFGGMNTEAFF
>TRBV28|-|many|TRBJ1-5
TGTGCCAGCAGTTCCCAGAGTAGCAATCAGCCCCAGCATTTT
CASSSQSSNQPQHF
>TRBV28|-|many|TRBJ2-7
TGTGCCAGCAGTTTCACACCCGGTGATGGGCAGTACTTC
CASSFTPGDGQYF
>TRBV6-2/TRBV6-3|TRBD1|many|TRBJ2-5
TGTGCCAGCAGTTACTCGACAGGGGGCGCGGAGACCCAGTACTTC
CASSYSTGGAETQYF
>TRBV6-2/TRBV6-3|-|many|TRBJ2-7
TGTGCCAGCAGTTACTCGAGGTGGTGGGGGGCCTACGAGCAGTACTTC
CASSYSRWWGAYEQYF
>TRBV12-3/TRBV12-4|TRBD1|-|TRBJ1-3
TGTGCCAGCAGCACTGGAGGGGGACAGGGGATCCCGCACACCATATATTTT
CASSTGGGQGIPHTIYF
>TRBV11-2|-|-|TRBJ1-1
TGTGCCAGCAGTTCCCTCTCAGGGAGGACTGAAGCTTTCTTT
CASSSLSGRTEAFF
>TRBV15|-|-|TRBJ2-5
TGTGCCACCAGCTTCTCGCGGGGCCGGGACGGGTACCAAGAGACCCAGTACTTC
CATSFSRGRDGYQETQYF
>TRBV6-1|TRBD1|-|TRBJ1-5
TGTGCCAGCAGGGTACAGGGGCAGGAGCAGCCCCAGCATTTT
CASRVQGQEQPQHF
>TRBV27|-|many|TRBJ2-4
TGTGCCAGCGGTTCGGGCGAGGGCGCCAAAAACATTCAGTACTTC
CASGSGEGAKNIQYF
>TRBV5-1|-|many|TRBJ2-7
TGCGCCAGCAGCTTGGCCGGGACCCAAGCCTACGAGCAGTACTTC
CASSLAGTQAYEQYF
>TRBV29-1|-|many|TRBJ1-1
TGCAGCGTTGAACTGGGGAACACTGAAGCTTTCTTT
CSVELGNTEAFF
>TRBV12-3/TRBV12-4|TRBD1|many|TRBJ1-1
TGTGCCAGCATCAACAGGGGGACCACTGAAGCTTTCTTT
CASINRGTTEAFF